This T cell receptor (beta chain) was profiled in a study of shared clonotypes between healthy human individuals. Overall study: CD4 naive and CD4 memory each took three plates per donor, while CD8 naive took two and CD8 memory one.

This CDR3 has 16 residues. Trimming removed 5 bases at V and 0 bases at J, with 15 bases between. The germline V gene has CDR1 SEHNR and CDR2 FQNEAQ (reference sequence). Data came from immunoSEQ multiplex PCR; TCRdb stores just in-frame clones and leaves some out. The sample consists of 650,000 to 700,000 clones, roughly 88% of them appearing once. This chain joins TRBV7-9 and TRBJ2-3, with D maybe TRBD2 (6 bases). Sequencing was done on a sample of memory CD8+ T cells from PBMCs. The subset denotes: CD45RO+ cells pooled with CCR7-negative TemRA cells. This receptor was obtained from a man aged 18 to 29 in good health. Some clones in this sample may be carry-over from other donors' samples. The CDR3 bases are TGTGCCAGCAGCCCCCTCGAGCGGGCTAGCACAGATACGCAGTATTTT. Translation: CASSPLERASTDTQYF.